Following are 30 T cell receptor beta chains from one sample sequenced in a study of blood T cell repertoires in COVID-19. Sequenced by immunoSEQ multiplex PCR; TCRdb stores in-frame clones only, minus some. The data hold a few hundred thousand clones, with 80% to 90% observed a single time. Sequenced input: PBMCs or T cells enriched from blood (not recorded which). The receptor source for this set is a woman aged 18-29 years who had recovered from COVID-19.

The chain is built from TRBV15 and TRBJ1-2; 8 positions match TRBD1. Losses at the gene ends were 0 bases for V and 1 base for J; bases not matched to a gene: 7. CDR1 is LNHNV and CDR2 is YYDKDF in the germline V gene (reference sequence). The CDR3 sequence is 17 residues long. This CDR3 reads CATSREAGGGSNYGYTF. The CDR3 nucleotides are TGTGCCACCAGCAGAGAGGCAGGGGGCGGGAGTAACTATGGCTACACCTTC.

The chain combines TRBV11-2 with TRBJ1-1; D is perhaps TRBD1 (5 bases). Germline V gene data show CDR1 as SGHAT and CDR2 as FQNNGV. Trimming took off 1 base at V and 6 bases at J, with 9 bases between the two ends. The CDR3 has 13 residues. The CDR3 reads CASSLGQFAEAFF. The CDR3 DNA reads TGTGCCAGCAGCTTAGGACAGTTCGCTGAAGCTTTCTTT. The full variable domain, its missing parts supplied by reference TRBV11-2 and TRBJ1-1, is EAGVAQSPRYKIIEKRQSVAFWCNPISGHATLYWYQQILGQGPKLLIQFQNNGVVDDSQLPKDRFSAERLKGVDSTLKIQPAKLEDSAVYLCASSLGQFAEAFFGQGTRLTVV.

The chain is built from TRBV4-2 and TRBJ2-3, with D perhaps matching TRBD2 (7 bases). V lost 3 bases and J 6 bases, leaving 25 bases between the germline ends. Germline lookup yields CDR1 LGHNA and CDR2 YNFKEQ. The CDR3 is 18 residues long. DNA for the CDR3: TGTGCCAGCAGCCACCGACGTTGGGGGGGCCACTCATTCGATACGCAGTATTTT. Translating it yields CASSHRRWGGHSFDTQYF.

The chain carries TRBV5-1 and TRBJ2-5, with D tentatively TRBD1 (5 bases). With 2 bases removed from V and 5 bases from J, the gap between germline ends came to 13 bases. This CDR3 contains 14 residues. Looked up from germline, CDR1 is SGHRS and CDR2 is YFSETQ. The CDR3 is CASSFQSPGETQYF. The DNA for the CDR3 is TGCGCCAGCAGCTTCCAGTCCCCAGGGGAGACCCAGTACTTC. Looking up the rest from reference TRBV5-1 and TRBJ2-5 gives the full variable domain: KAGVTQTPRYLIKTRGQQVTLSCSPISGHRSVSWYQQTPGQGLQFLFEYFSETQRNKGNFPGRFSGRQFSNSRSEMNVSTLELGDSALYLCASSFQSPGETQYFGPGTRLLVL.

V and J are TRBV5-1 and TRBJ2-2; possibly TRBD1 for D (5 bases). CDR1 and CDR2 from the germline V gene are SGHRS and YFSETQ. The V end was cut by 0 bases, the J end by 5 bases, with 11 bases between. The length of the CDR3 is 15 residues. The CDR3 region is CASSLARTITGELFF. As DNA, the CDR3 is TGCGCCAGCAGCTTGGCACGGACAATAACCGGGGAGCTGTTTTTT.

The chain couples TRBV12-3 or TRBV12-4 to TRBJ2-7, with a weak D call TRBD2 (7 bases). The CDR3 consists of 13 residues. The V and J ends lost 3 bases and 8 bases respectively, with 14 bases between them. Here the CDR3 reads CASSLGRGPKQYF. In DNA form, the CDR3 reads TGTGCCAGCAGTTTGGGGCGGGGGCCAAAGCAGTACTTC.

V is TRBV28 and J is TRBJ2-1, with 9 nucleotides matching TRBD2. The ends lost 1 base at V and 9 bases at J; junction bases unmatched: 7. The CDR3 contains 15 residues. Germline values: CDR1 MDHEN, CDR2 SYDVKM. As DNA, the CDR3 is TGTGCCAGCAGTTTATCTAGCGGGGTCTTGGGTGAGCAGTTCTTC. Translation gives CASSLSSGVLGEQFF.

This sequence joins TRBV9 and TRBJ1-5, with TRBD1 identical over 8 bases. The CDR3 loop spans 15 amino acids. V shed 6 bases and J 1 base; nucleotides not matched to a gene: 6. Germline assignment: CDR1 SGDLS and CDR2 YYNGEE. As DNA, the CDR3 is TGTGCCAGCAACAGGGGGGGCGAGAGCAATCAGCCCCAGCATTTT. Translating it yields CASNRGGESNQPQHF.

This rearrangement joins TRBV29-1 to TRBJ1-1, with D unclear. Germline values: CDR1 SQVTM, CDR2 ANQGSEA. V was shortened by 7 bases and J by 7 bases, with 19 bases between the two germline ends. The CDR3 loop spans 13 amino acids. The CDR3 bases are TGCAGCGCCGGAGGAGGGCAGGTGATTGAAGCTTTCTTT. This codes for CSAGGGQVIEAFF.

This chain joins TRBV14 and TRBJ2-5; a possible D gene is TRBD1 (5 bases). The CDR3 has 14 residues. CDR1 SGHDN and CDR2 FVKESK come from the germline V gene. V lost 3 bases and J 2 bases, leaving 10 bases between the germline ends. CDR3: CASSHQGSQETQYF. CDR3 coding DNA: TGTGCCAGCAGCCATCAGGGTTCTCAAGAGACCCAGTACTTC.

The genes are TRBV7-9 and TRBJ2-7, with 7 bases lining up with TRBD1. V was pared by 7 bases and J by 1 base, with 7 bases of the junction left unmatched. The CDR3 is 14 amino acids. Germline V gene lookup returns CDR1 SEHNR and CDR2 FQNEAQ (reference sequence). The CDR3 nucleotides are TGTGCCAGCACCACCGGGACAGAATCCTACGAGCAGTACTTC. Translation: CASTTGTESYEQYF. Full variable domain (remainder filled in from reference TRBV7-9 and TRBJ2-7): DTGVSQNPRHKITKRGQNVTFRCDPISEHNRLYWYRQTLGQGPEFLTYFQNEAQLEKSRLLSDRFSAERPKGSFSTLEIQRTEQGDSAMYLCASTTGTESYEQYFGPGTRLTVT.

This clone was seen a handful of times. The chain employs TRBV19 and TRBJ2-7; no clear D gene. Trimming pared 0 bases from V and 3 bases from J, leaving 6 bases between. The CDR3 runs to 13 residues. Germline CDR1 is LNHDA and CDR2 is SQIVND (reference sequence). The CDR3 sequence is CASSIDRFYEQYF. CDR3 in DNA: TGTGCCAGTAGTATAGATCGGTTCTACGAGCAGTACTTC.

This clone was picked up one time. V usage is TRBV29-1 and J usage is TRBJ1-1, with TRBD1 as a possible D gene (6 bases). Germline V gives CDR1 SQVTM, CDR2 ANQGSEA. The length of the CDR3 is 12 residues. V gave up 4 bases and J gave up 3 bases, with 9 bases separating them. The CDR3 loop reads CSVVHRDTEAFF. DNA of the CDR3: TGCAGCGTTGTGCACAGGGACACTGAAGCTTTCTTT.

This clone appeared a few times. V gene TRBV19 combines with J gene TRBJ1-5, with a weak D call TRBD1 (5 bases). Germline CDR1 reads LNHDA; CDR2 reads SQIVND (reference sequence). The CDR3 consists of 14 residues. Trimming stripped 5 bases from V and 6 bases from J, with 14 bases between. The CDR3 nucleotides read TGTGCCAGTAGTGTTCAGGGTTCAGGTCAGCCCCAGCATTTT. It translates to CASSVQGSGQPQHF.

The V and J genes are TRBV29-1 and TRBJ1-2; D unclear. The V and J ends lost 0 bases and 5 bases respectively, with 22 bases between them. This CDR3 comprises 17 residues. Germline values: CDR1 SQVTM, CDR2 ANQGSEA. The chain's CDR3 is CSVEESNARFFSYGYTF. For the CDR3, the DNA is TGCAGCGTTGAAGAAAGTAACGCCAGGTTCTTCTCTTATGGCTACACCTTC.

This clone occurred once. The rearrangement links TRBV2 to TRBJ1-3, with D uncertain. The CDR3 is made up of 13 amino acids. Germline loops: CDR1 SNHLY, CDR2 FYNNEI. V was pared by 6 bases and J by 6 bases, with 12 bases between. This chain's CDR3 is CASRKGRENTIYF. Here the CDR3 DNA reads TGTGCCAGCAGGAAAGGGAGGGAAAACACCATATATTTT.

This chain links TRBV2 with TRBJ2-1; D possibly corresponds to TRBD2 (6 bases). Germline values: CDR1 SNHLY, CDR2 FYNNEI. The CDR3 runs to 14 residues. Trimming cost V 4 bases and J 2 bases, with 9 bases left between them. CDR3 nucleotide sequence: TGTGCCAGCAGTGGACTAGTAACCTACAATGAGCAGTTCTTC. Translation: CASSGLVTYNEQFF.

The chain recombines TRBV14 with TRBJ1-2; a weak D match, TRBD1 (6 bases). The V and J ends lost 4 bases and 3 bases respectively, with 9 bases between them. This CDR3 has 13 amino acids. Per the germline V gene, CDR1 is SGHDN and CDR2 is FVKESK. CDR3 DNA: TGTGCCAGCAGCCCAGGGACACACTATGGCTACACCTTC. Its protein product is CASSPGTHYGYTF.

The CDR3: CASSSDRGSGVDEQFF. The CDR3 nucleotides are TGTGCCAGCAGCTCCGACAGGGGCAGTGGGGTAGATGAGCAGTTCTTC. This chain connects TRBV7-9 to TRBJ2-1, with 8 bases that match TRBD1. J lost 8 bases, V lost 4 bases, and 13 bases had no gene match. CDR3 size: 16 residues. The V gene's germline CDR1 is SEHNR and CDR2 FQNEAQ (reference sequence). Drawing the rest from reference TRBV7-9 and TRBJ2-1, the complete variable domain is DTGVSQNPRHKITKRGQNVTFRCDPISEHNRLYWYRQTLGQGPEFLTYFQNEAQLEKSRLLSDRFSAERPKGSFSTLEIQRTEQGDSAMYLCASSSDRGSGVDEQFFGPGTRLTVL.

The chain joins TRBV5-4 to TRBJ2-1; a possible D gene is TRBD2 (5 bases). The CDR3 is 16 residues long. Germline V lookup: CDR1 SGHNT, CDR2 YYREEE (reference sequence). V dropped 0 bases and J dropped 0 bases, with 10 bases sitting between them. The CDR3 coding sequence is TGTGCCAGCAGCTTGGGACTACAGAGCTCCTACAATGAGCAGTTCTTC. Its translation is CASSLGLQSSYNEQFF.

The gene calls are TRBV2 and TRBJ2-5, with 7 bases lining up with TRBD1. There are 14 residues in the CDR3. V dropped 0 bases and J dropped 5; count of bases not matched to a gene: 3. CDR1 SNHLY and CDR2 FYNNEI come from the germline V gene. CDR3 sequence reads: CASSEAPRGETQYF. In nucleotides, the CDR3 is TGTGCCAGCAGTGAAGCTCCCAGGGGGGAGACCCAGTACTTC.

The genes are TRBV6-5 and TRBJ2-2; 9 nucleotides match TRBD1. The ends lost 6 bases at V and 4 bases at J; junction bases unmatched: 3. Germline V gives CDR1 MNHEY, CDR2 SVGAGI. The CDR3 totals 14 residues. Here the CDR3 reads CASRPQGATGELFF. DNA of the CDR3: TGTGCCAGCAGACCACAGGGGGCCACCGGGGAGCTGTTTTTT.

The V gene is TRBV2, the J gene TRBJ2-5; 10 bases match TRBD2. Looked up from germline, CDR1 is SNHLY and CDR2 is FYNNEI. With 4 bases clipped from V and 4 bases from J, the junction kept 6 bases outside the gene matches. This CDR3 has 15 residues. CDR3 region: CASSASSGGGETQYF. CDR3 nucleotides: TGTGCCAGCAGTGCCTCGAGCGGGGGGGGAGAGACCCAGTACTTC.

CDR3 sequence reads: CASSSVLGDYNEQFF. CDR3 nucleotides: TGTGCCAGCAGCTCCGTTCTGGGCGACTACAATGAGCAGTTCTTC. This chain uses TRBV7-8 with TRBJ2-1; D remains unclear. With 4 bases removed from V and 3 bases from J, the gap between germline ends came to 13 bases. The CDR3 is 15 residues long. The V gene's germline CDR1 is SGHVS and CDR2 FQNEAQ.

This chain connects TRBV28 to TRBJ1-1; D unclear. Trimming stripped 5 bases from V and 0 bases from J, with 10 bases between. The CDR3 has 14 residues. Per germline, CDR1 MDHEN and CDR2 SYDVKM. The CDR3 DNA reads as TGTGCCAGCAGTCAACCTAACGTGAACACTGAAGCTTTCTTT. Translated: CASSQPNVNTEAFF.

This chain links TRBV9 with TRBJ1-2, with 10 bases aligning to TRBD1. Germline V gene sequence: CDR1 SGDLS, CDR2 YYNGEE. After removal of 0 bases from V and 5 bases from J, the junction contained 4 bases not matched to a gene. This CDR3 has 15 residues. Written as DNA, the CDR3 is TGTGCCAGCAGCGTAGCCCGACAGGGGGCTTATGGCTACACCTTC. This gives the protein CASSVARQGAYGYTF.

Only one count was recorded for this clone. The chain recombines TRBV29-1 with TRBJ1-6; TRBD1 matches 7 bases. The ends lost 7 bases at V and 7 bases at J; junction bases unmatched: 7. This CDR3 region has 13 residues. Germline V gene data show CDR1 as SQVTM and CDR2 as ANQGSEA. CDR3 DNA: TGCAGCGCTTGGACAGGCCCCAATTCACCCCTCCACTTT. It encodes CSAWTGPNSPLHF.

The V and J genes are TRBV5-4 and TRBJ1-6, with D possibly matching TRBD1 (5 bases). The CDR3 runs 14 residues. With 0 bases removed from V and 11 bases from J, the gap between germline ends came to 12 bases. The V gene's germline CDR1 is SGHNT and CDR2 YYREEE (reference sequence). In nucleotides, the CDR3 is TGTGCCAGCAGCTTGGAATCGCGACAGACACCCCTCCACTTT. Amino acid sequence: CASSLESRQTPLHF.

This clone showed up just once. The sample carries other DNA sequences with the same CDR3. V and J are TRBV28 and TRBJ1-2; possibly TRBD1 for D (6 bases). Germline V lookup: CDR1 MDHEN, CDR2 SYDVKM. Trimming took 5 bases from V and 2 from J, leaving 9 bases between them. The CDR3 length is 13 residues. The CDR3 sequence is CASSPDRNYGYTF. The DNA of the CDR3 is TGTGCCAGCAGTCCCGACAGGAACTATGGCTACACCTTC.

J is TRBJ2-3 and V is TRBV5-1; D not resolved. The CDR3 has 14 residues. Germline-derived CDR1 and CDR2 are SGHRS and YFSETQ. V lost 0 bases and J 1 base, leaving 6 bases between the germline ends. Here the CDR3 DNA reads TGCGCCAGCAGCTTGGGGCATGGCACAGATACGCAGTATTTT. Amino acids: CASSLGHGTDTQYF.